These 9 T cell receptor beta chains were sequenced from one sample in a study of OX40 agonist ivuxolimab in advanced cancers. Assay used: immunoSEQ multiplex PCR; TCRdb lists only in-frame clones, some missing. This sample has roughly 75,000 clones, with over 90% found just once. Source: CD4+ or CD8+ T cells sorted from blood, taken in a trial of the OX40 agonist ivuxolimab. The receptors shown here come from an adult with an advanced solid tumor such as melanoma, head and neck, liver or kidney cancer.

For the CDR3, the DNA is TGTGCCAGCAGCGTTGACAGGTACCGTGACACTGAAGCTTTCTTT. Translating it yields CASSVDRYRDTEAFF. The rearrangement links TRBV9 to TRBJ1-1; a possible D gene is TRBD1 (6 bases). Germline-derived CDR1 and CDR2 are SGDLS and YYNGEE. Trimming removed 2 bases from V and 3 bases from J, with 14 bases in between. This CDR3 has 15 residues.

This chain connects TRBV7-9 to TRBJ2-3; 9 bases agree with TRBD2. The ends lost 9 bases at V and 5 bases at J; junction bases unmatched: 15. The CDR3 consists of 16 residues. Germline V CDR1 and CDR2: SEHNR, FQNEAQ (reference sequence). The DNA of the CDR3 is TGTGCCAGTCGAGGCGGGAGGGCCCTTCGTGTAGATACGCAGTATTTT. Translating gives CASRGGRALRVDTQYF.

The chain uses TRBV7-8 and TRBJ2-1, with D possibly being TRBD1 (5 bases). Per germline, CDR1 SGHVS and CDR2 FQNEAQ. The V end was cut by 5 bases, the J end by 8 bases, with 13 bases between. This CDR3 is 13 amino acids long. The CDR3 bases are TGTGCCAGCAGCCTCACAGGACCGGATGAGCAGTTCTTC. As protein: CASSLTGPDEQFF.

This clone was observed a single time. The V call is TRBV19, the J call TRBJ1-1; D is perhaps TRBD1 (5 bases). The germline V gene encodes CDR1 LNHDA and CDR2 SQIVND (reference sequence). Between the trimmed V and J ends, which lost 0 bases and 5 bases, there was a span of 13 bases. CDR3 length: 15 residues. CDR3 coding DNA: TGTGCCAGTAGTATAGATTTTGGGGCTCCGACTGAAGCTTTCTTT. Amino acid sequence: CASSIDFGAPTEAFF.

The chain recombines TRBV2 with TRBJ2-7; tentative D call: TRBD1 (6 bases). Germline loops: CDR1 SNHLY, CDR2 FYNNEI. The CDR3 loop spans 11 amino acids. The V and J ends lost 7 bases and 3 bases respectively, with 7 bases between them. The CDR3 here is CASTTGYEQYF. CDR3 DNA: TGTGCCAGCACGACAGGCTACGAGCAGTACTTC.

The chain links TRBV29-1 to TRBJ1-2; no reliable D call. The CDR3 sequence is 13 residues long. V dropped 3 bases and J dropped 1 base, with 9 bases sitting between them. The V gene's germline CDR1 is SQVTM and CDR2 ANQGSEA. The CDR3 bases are TGCAGCGTTGAGGCCGTGAATAACTATGGCTACACCTTC. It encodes CSVEAVNNYGYTF.

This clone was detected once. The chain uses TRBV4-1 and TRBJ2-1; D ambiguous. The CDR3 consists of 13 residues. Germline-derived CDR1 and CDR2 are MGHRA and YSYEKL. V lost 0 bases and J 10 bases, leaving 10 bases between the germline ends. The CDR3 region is CASSQETDGEQFF. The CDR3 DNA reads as TGCGCCAGCAGCCAAGAAACGGACGGCGAGCAGTTCTTC.

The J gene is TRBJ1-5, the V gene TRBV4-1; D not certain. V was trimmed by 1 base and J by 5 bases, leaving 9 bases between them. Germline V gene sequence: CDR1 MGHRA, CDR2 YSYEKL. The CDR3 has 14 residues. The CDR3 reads CASSQASRDQPQHF. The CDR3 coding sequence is TGCGCCAGCAGCCAAGCGTCTAGGGATCAGCCCCAGCATTTT.

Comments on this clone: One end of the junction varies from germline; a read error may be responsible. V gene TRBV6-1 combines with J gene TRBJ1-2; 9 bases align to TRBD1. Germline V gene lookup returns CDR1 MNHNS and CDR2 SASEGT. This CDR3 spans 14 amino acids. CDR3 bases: TGTGCCAGCAGCGAAGCCGGGACAGGGTATGGCTACACCTTC. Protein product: CASSEAGTGYGYTF.